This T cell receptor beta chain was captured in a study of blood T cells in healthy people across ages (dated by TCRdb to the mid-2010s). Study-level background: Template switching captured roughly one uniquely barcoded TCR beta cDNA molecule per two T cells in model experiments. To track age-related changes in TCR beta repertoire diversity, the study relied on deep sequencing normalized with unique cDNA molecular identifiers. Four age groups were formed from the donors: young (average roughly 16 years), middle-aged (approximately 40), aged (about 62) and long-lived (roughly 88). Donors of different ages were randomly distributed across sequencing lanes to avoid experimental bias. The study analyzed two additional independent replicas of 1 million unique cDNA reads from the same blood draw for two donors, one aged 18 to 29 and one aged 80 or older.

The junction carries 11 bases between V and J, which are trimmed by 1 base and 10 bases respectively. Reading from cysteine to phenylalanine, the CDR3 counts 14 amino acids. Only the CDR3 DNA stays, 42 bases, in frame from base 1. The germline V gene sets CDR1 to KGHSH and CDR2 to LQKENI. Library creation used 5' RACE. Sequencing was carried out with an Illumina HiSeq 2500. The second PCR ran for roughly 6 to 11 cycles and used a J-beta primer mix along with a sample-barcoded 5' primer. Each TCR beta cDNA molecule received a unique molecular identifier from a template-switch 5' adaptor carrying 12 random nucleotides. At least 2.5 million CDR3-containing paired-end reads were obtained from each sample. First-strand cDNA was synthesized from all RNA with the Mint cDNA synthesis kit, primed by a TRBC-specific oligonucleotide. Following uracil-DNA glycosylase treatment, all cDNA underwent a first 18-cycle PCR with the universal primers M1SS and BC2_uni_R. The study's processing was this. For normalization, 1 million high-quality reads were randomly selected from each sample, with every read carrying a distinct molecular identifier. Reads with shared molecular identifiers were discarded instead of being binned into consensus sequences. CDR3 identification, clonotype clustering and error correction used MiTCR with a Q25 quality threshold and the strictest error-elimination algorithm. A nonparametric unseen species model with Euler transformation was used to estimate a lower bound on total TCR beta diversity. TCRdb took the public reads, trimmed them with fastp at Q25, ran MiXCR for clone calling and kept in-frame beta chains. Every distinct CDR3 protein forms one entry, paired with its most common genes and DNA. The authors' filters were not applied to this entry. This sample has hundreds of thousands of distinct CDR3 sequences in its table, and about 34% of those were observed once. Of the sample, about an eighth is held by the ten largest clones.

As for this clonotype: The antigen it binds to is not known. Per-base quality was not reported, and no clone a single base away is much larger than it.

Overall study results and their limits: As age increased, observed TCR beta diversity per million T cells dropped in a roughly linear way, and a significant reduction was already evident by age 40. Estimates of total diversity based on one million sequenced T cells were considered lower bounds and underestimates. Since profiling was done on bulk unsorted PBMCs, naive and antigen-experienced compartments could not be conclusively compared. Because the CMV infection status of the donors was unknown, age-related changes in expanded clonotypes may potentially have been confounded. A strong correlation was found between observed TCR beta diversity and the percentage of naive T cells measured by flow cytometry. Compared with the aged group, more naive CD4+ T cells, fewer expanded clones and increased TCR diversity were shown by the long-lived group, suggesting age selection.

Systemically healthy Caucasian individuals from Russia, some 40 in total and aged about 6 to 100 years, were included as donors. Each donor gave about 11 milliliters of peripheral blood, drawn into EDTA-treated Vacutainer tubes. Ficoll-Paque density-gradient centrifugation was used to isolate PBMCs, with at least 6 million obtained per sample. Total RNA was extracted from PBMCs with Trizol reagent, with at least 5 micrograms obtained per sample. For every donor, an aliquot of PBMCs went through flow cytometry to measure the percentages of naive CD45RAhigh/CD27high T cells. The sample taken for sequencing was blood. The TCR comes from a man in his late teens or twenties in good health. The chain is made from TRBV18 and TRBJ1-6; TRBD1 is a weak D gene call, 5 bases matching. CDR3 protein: CASSPRGDGSPLHF. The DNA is TGTGCCAGCTCACCACGAGGGGACGGGTCACCCCTCCACTTT. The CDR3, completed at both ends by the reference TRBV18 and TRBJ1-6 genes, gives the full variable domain NAGVMQNPRHLVRRRGQEARLRCSPMKGHSHVYWYRQLPEEGLKFMVYLQKENIIDESGMPKERFSAEFPKEGPSILRIQQVVRGDSAAYFCASSPRGDGSPLHFGNGTRLTVT.